This T cell receptor beta chain was recovered during a study of cytomegalovirus exposure and HLA in healthy donors. Primers: 60 Vbeta forward and 13 Jbeta reverse. Generated by immunoSEQ multiplex PCR, the TCRdb table keeps only in-frame clones and is missing some. The sample has around 200,000 clones, about 80% seen once. Samples came from healthy bone marrow donors. The length of the CDR3 is 17 residues. Germline values: CDR1 SGHTA, CDR2 FQGTGA. V gave up 0 bases and J gave up 7 bases, with 18 bases separating them. The V and J genes are TRBV7-3 and TRBJ2-2; D may be TRBD2 (6 bases). Specimen: PBMCs. The source of this sequence is a man aged 35 to 55 in good health and CMV-seronegative. This chain's CDR3 is CASSLTAQGLSGGELFF. The CDR3 DNA follows: TGTGCCAGCAGCTTAACGGCCCAGGGACTTTCAGGCGGGGAGCTGTTTTTT.